This T cell receptor beta chain was sequenced during a study of graft-versus-host responses after intestinal transplantation (dated by TCRdb to about 2021). About the full investigation: Recipients received multivisceral, liver-intestinal, or isolated intestinal transplants. Every recipient was given anti-thymocyte globulin induction, followed by about 3 years of maintenance tacrolimus and steroids. After intestinal transplantation, graft-versus-host and host-versus-graft alloreactive T cell clones in the graft, circulation and bone marrow were tracked using bulk TCR-beta CDR3 sequencing. Alloreactive clones were identified by sequencing pre-transplant mixed lymphocyte reaction products and comparing them with unstimulated pre-transplant donor and recipient T cells. Of the 20 to 30 intestinal transplant recipients enrolled in the cohort, one of whom was a retransplant, a few patients without pretransplant specimens were excluded. A peak of at least 4% donor T cells among recipient peripheral blood mononuclear cells was the definition used for donor T cell macrochimerism. Rather than going through the commercial service, samples from a few later patients were sequenced in-house on an Illumina MiSeq and processed with MiXCR.

Overall study results and their limits: GvH clones were found in recipient bone marrow, and some of the GvH clones appeared earlier in ileal mucosa or blood, which is consistent with an intestinal mucosal origin. Conclusions were limited by the relatively low number and heterogeneity of intestinal transplant patients. Early after transplant, peak levels of circulating GvH clones were found to be associated with declines in HvG clones. In patients with donor T cell macrochimerism, the allografts had high GvH to HvG T cell clonal ratios.

In the first month after transplant, blood samples were collected up to 4 times, and after that at least monthly when available. With respect to this clone: What this receptor recognizes is not known. Per-base quality was not reported, and no clone a single base away is much larger than it.

V is pared back by 1 base and J by 5 bases, with 15 bases lying between the germline termini. The CDR3 spans 15 residues, from the cysteine through the phenylalanine. The DNA shown is the 45-base CDR3, in frame from base 1. CDR1 SGDLS and CDR2 YYNGEE are derived from the germline V gene. Library preparation used the immunoSEQ multiplex PCR assay. For most patients, high-throughput TCR-beta CDR3 sequencing of genomic DNA was performed by Adaptive Biotechnologies. As for how the authors treated the data: Adaptive's ImmunoSEQ software was the source of the TCR sequencing data for fewer than 20 patients, while a few other patients were processed with MiXCR and VDJtools. Because the origin of CDR3 nucleotide sequences shared between donor and recipient could not be assigned, those sequences were removed. Alloreactive clones required at least 2-fold expansion over unstimulated cells and minimum CFSE-low frequency of 0.002% (template counts) or 0.001% (read counts). A clone was considered mappable if detected in the sequenced pre-transplant spleen, lymph node, or MLR CFSE-low populations of the donor or recipient. The cumulative frequency of alloreactive clones was calculated as a percentage of all sequences, weighted by copy number. TCRdb provides this immuneACCESS table in a form limited to in-frame rearrangements. Some clones are lacking; in checked studies, under half of them reflect an unresolved V gene, and why the rest are absent is not known. For V, J and clone size, that table is used; D and trimming come from the DNA. In this sample the table shows about 97,000 clones, over 75% of which occur a single time. The ten biggest clones cover about 16% of the sample.

Source: PBMCs, taken approximately 420 days after intestinal transplant. The source is a human patient who received an intestinal transplant, so some T cells may come from the graft donor. Recombination joined TRBV9 with TRBJ2-5; too little of a D gene remains to name it. In nucleotides, the sequence is TGTGCCAGCAGCGTAACAACGGTGCCCCGGGAGACCCAGTACTTC. It translates as CASSVTTVPRETQYF.